Presented here are 19 T cell receptor beta chains from one specimen sequenced in a study of identical twins. Via MiXCR, TCRdb re-called the 5' RACE reads, giving one row per CDR3 protein. The sample consists of 600,000 to 700,000 distinct CDR3 sequences, around 20% of them appearing once. The sample was also reused in another study, on T cells expressing NK-cell markers.

The material sequenced was PBMCs. The receptors were gathered from a woman in her late teens or twenties in good health.

This clonotype occurred a few times. The CDR3 loop is CSVDDGQFSSYNEQFF. As DNA, the CDR3 is TGCAGCGTTGACGACGGACAGTTTAGCTCCTACAATGAGCAGTTCTTC. The rearrangement joins TRBV29-1 to TRBJ2-1, with D tentatively TRBD1 (6 bases). Germline CDR1 and CDR2: SQVTM and ANQGSEA. Trimming cost V 3 bases and J 0 bases, with 15 bases left between them. CDR3 size: 16 residues.

This chain uses TRBV10-3 with TRBJ1-2; the D gene is possibly TRBD1 (6 bases). Germline V gene lookup returns CDR1 ENHRY and CDR2 SYGVKD. Deletions cut 7 bases from V and 3 bases from J, with 12 bases between. This CDR3 is 13 amino acids long. DNA of the CDR3: TGTGCCATCACGTTGGGGGGCGACTATGGCTACACCTTC. Residues: CAITLGGDYGYTF.

This clonotype was recorded a few times. The chain links TRBV7-9 to TRBJ2-7; D is unresolved. From germline, CDR1 is SEHNR and CDR2 FQNEAQ (reference sequence). This CDR3 has 15 amino acids. Trimming shortened V by 8 bases and J by 2 bases, and 19 bases separated the two germline ends. CDR3 in amino acids: CASSSQAHHAYEQYF. As DNA, the CDR3 is TGTGCCAGCTCCTCCCAGGCCCACCATGCCTACGAGCAGTACTTC.

The V call is TRBV12-3 or TRBV12-4, the J call TRBJ2-7, with D unclear. The CDR3 is 13 residues long. The germline V and J ends were trimmed by 0 bases and 2 bases, with 5 bases remaining between them. This CDR3 is CASSLADPYEQYF. The CDR3 region has the DNA TGTGCCAGCAGTTTAGCCGACCCCTACGAGCAGTACTTC.

This clonotype was seen a handful of times. The chain joins TRBV7-3 to TRBJ2-3; 9 nucleotides agree with TRBD2. The CDR3 sequence is 14 residues long. CDR1 is SGHTA, CDR2 FQGTGA, per germline. After removal of 5 bases from V and 2 bases from J, the junction contained 2 bases not matched to a gene. The CDR3 spells CASSASGATDTQYF. Here the CDR3 DNA reads TGTGCCAGCAGCGCTAGCGGGGCCACAGATACGCAGTATTTT.

The chain couples TRBV20-1 to TRBJ2-7, with 8 nucleotides matching TRBD2. Germline assignment: CDR1 DFQATT and CDR2 SNEGSKA (reference sequence). V was pared by 0 bases and J by 4 bases, with 5 bases of the junction left unmatched. CDR3 length: 14 amino acids. Here the CDR3 reads CSAREAGAIYEQYF. As DNA, the CDR3 is TGCAGTGCTAGAGAAGCGGGAGCTATTTACGAGCAGTACTTC.

The chain joins TRBV6-5 to TRBJ1-6; 7 nucleotides match TRBD1. V lost 4 bases to trimming and J lost 6 bases; unmatched junction nucleotides: 6. This CDR3 region has 15 residues. Germline V CDR1 and CDR2: MNHEY, SVGAGI. CDR3: CASSSTGTANSPLHF. As DNA, the CDR3 is TGTGCCAGCAGTTCCACCGGGACAGCTAATTCACCCCTCCACTTT.

This clonotype was observed a handful of times. The chain carries TRBV20-1 and TRBJ2-1; tentatively, D is TRBD2 (6 bases). Per germline, CDR1 DFQATT and CDR2 SNEGSKA (reference sequence). V was shortened by 3 bases and J by 4 bases, with 13 bases between the two germline ends. This CDR3 is 14 amino acids long. Written as DNA, the CDR3 is TGCAGTGCTAGGGGACTGGACTATTACAATGAGCAGTTCTTC. The encoded protein is CSARGLDYYNEQFF.

The chain uses TRBV20-1 and TRBJ2-1; 10 bases are a match to TRBD1. CDR1 DFQATT and CDR2 SNEGSKA come from the germline V gene (reference sequence). The J segment lost 8 bases and the V segment lost 7 bases, leaving 11 bases of the junction unmatched. The CDR3 spans 14 residues. DNA of the CDR3: TGCAGTGTCCTGGGACAGGGGTTAAACGATGAGCAGTTCTTC. As protein: CSVLGQGLNDEQFF.

The rearrangement joins TRBV28 to TRBJ2-1, with D possibly TRBD1 on 5 matching bases. Trimming took off 3 bases at V and 5 bases at J, with 17 bases between the two ends. The germline CDR1 and CDR2 sequences are MDHEN and SYDVKM. This CDR3 has 16 amino acids. The CDR3 spells CASSFRPGYGDNEQFF. CDR3 DNA: TGTGCCAGCAGTTTTAGGCCAGGGTACGGCGACAATGAGCAGTTCTTC.

The chain links TRBV5-6 to TRBJ1-6; 9 bases fit TRBD1. The CDR3 is 15 amino acids. In germline, CDR1 is SGHDT, CDR2 YYEEEE. The trim removed 4 bases at V and 10 bases at J, leaving 9 bases unmatched. The CDR3 loop reads CASSPRRTGASPLHF. DNA for the CDR3: TGTGCCAGCAGCCCCCGCCGGACAGGGGCGTCACCCCTCCACTTT. The variable domain in full, completed from reference TRBV5-6 and TRBJ1-6, reads DAGVTQSPTHLIKTRGQQVTLRCSPKSGHDTVSWYQQALGQGPQFIFQYYEEEERQRGNFPDRFSGHQFPNYSSELNVNALLLGDSALYLCASSPRRTGASPLHFGNGTRLTVT.

The chain combines TRBV25-1 with TRBJ2-1; TRBD2 matches at 11 bases. V lost 2 bases and J lost 0; bases outside the gene matches: 3. The CDR3 is made up of 17 amino acids. Germline V lookup: CDR1 MGHDK, CDR2 SYGVNS. The CDR3 DNA is TGTGCCAGCAGTGAACTAGCGGGGGGCCGCTCCTACAATGAGCAGTTCTTC. It is translated as CASSELAGGRSYNEQFF.

This clonotype was recorded a few times. The chain recombines TRBV12-3 or TRBV12-4 with TRBJ1-6; D not resolved. Trimming removed 1 base from V and 9 bases from J, with 10 bases in between. CDR3 length equals 14 residues. CDR3 DNA sequence: TGTGCCAGCAGTTTAGGGGCAGGTGGTTCACCCCTCCACTTT. Translated: CASSLGAGGSPLHF.

The chain joins TRBV5-1 to TRBJ2-1; no clear D gene. Between the trimmed V and J ends, which lost 2 bases and 0 bases, there was a span of 12 bases. The CDR3 length is 16 residues. Germline lookup yields CDR1 SGHRS and CDR2 YFSETQ. CDR3 in DNA: TGCGCCAGCAGCTTTGCAACCGCGAGCTCCTACAATGAGCAGTTCTTC. Translating gives CASSFATASSYNEQFF.

The table lists this clonotype with a count of one. The rearrangement links TRBV12-3 or TRBV12-4 to TRBJ2-7; 7 bases are a match to TRBD1. The CDR3 is 12 residues long. V was clipped by 7 bases and J by 2 bases; unmatched bases: 2. The CDR3 region is CASKGQTYEQYF. CDR3 DNA: TGTGCCAGCAAGGGACAGACCTACGAGCAGTACTTC.

The sample holds many counts of this clonotype. The genes are TRBV7-9 and TRBJ2-7; no reliable D call. Per germline, CDR1 SEHNR and CDR2 FQNEAQ (reference sequence). Trimming took off 5 bases at V and 2 bases at J, with 16 bases between the two ends. The CDR3 is made up of 15 amino acids. CDR3 bases: TGTGCCAGCAGCCCACCCTCGTCAGGTGCCTACGAGCAGTACTTC. Amino acid sequence: CASSPPSSGAYEQYF. The full variable domain, in which reference TRBV7-9 and TRBJ2-7 provide the parts outside the CDR3, is DTGVSQNPRHKITKRGQNVTFRCDPISEHNRLYWYRQTLGQGPEFLTYFQNEAQLEKSRLLSDRFSAERPKGSFSTLEIQRTEQGDSAMYLCASSPPSSGAYEQYFGPGTRLTVT.

This chain connects TRBV5-1 to TRBJ2-2; no definite D call. Germline V gene sequence: CDR1 SGHRS, CDR2 YFSETQ. The CDR3 loop spans 15 amino acids. V was pared by 4 bases and J by 3 bases, with 13 bases between. CDR3 region: CASSRSMTDTGELFF. CDR3 in DNA: TGCGCCAGCAGCCGGAGTATGACTGACACCGGGGAGCTGTTTTTT.

In this sample, this clonotype turned up many times. The V and J genes are TRBV13 and TRBJ1-1, with D unresolved. V was cut by 0 bases and J by 5 bases, with 7 bases left in between. The CDR3 runs to 13 residues. The germline gives CDR1 PRHDT, CDR2 FYEKMQ (reference sequence). The CDR3 region is CASSLGGWTEAFF. The CDR3 bases are TGTGCCAGCAGCTTAGGGGGATGGACTGAAGCTTTCTTT.

This clonotype was found many times. The rearrangement links TRBV6-1 to TRBJ2-7; TRBD1 aligns across 9 bases. Germline CDR1 and CDR2: MNHNS and SASEGT. The length of the CDR3 is 14 residues. V lost 5 bases and J lost 3; bases outside the gene matches: 5. The CDR3 nucleotides read TGTGCCAGCAGTCCCCGGGACAGGGACTACGAGCAGTACTTC. Protein product: CASSPRDRDYEQYF.